This T cell receptor beta chain comes out of a study of blood T cell repertoires in COVID-19. A single count supports this clone. V shed 10 bases and J shed 0 bases, with 6 bases lying between them. The germline V gene encodes CDR1 SNHLY and CDR2 FYNNEI. The CDR3 spans 11 residues. Only in-frame clones appear in the TCRdb table, and some are missing; sequencing was by immunoSEQ multiplex PCR. Of about 300,000 clones listed, roughly 86% are singletons. This chain joins TRBV2 and TRBJ1-1; no clear D gene. Material for sequencing was peripheral blood. The source is a man between 18 and 29 years old with active or convalescent COVID-19. The CDR3 DNA reads TGTGCCACCACAGTGAACACTGAAGCTTTCTTT. Encoded protein: CATTVNTEAFF.